The 9 T cell receptor beta chains in this list originate from one sample, sequenced in a study of blood T cell repertoires in COVID-19. The table came from immunoSEQ multiplex PCR; TCRdb's copy has only in-frame clones and leaves some out. The sample has 75,000 to 95,000 clones, approximately 87% seen once. The sequenced material came from peripheral blood. These receptors were taken from a human donor in a cohort sampled during active COVID-19.

J is TRBJ2-5 and V is TRBV24-1; 8 nucleotides align to TRBD2. The length of the CDR3 is 16 residues. V lost 5 bases to trimming and J lost 4 bases; unmatched junction nucleotides: 11. Germline V gene lookup returns CDR1 KGHDR and CDR2 SFDVKD. CDR3: CATSAPDPGRAETQYF. CDR3 in DNA: TGTGCCACCAGTGCCCCGGACCCCGGGAGGGCAGAGACCCAGTACTTC.

This sequence joins TRBV9 and TRBJ1-3; D may be TRBD1 (6 bases). CDR1 and CDR2 from the germline V gene are SGDLS and YYNGEE. Trimming took 3 bases from V and 0 from J, leaving 16 bases between them. The CDR3 loop spans 17 amino acids. The CDR3 is CASSEEGDGISGNTIYF. CDR3 coding DNA: TGTGCCAGCAGCGAAGAGGGGGACGGAATCTCTGGAAACACCATATATTTT.

The V gene is TRBV18, the J gene TRBJ1-5, with unresolved D. Looked up from germline, CDR1 is KGHSH and CDR2 is LQKENI. The CDR3 is made up of 16 amino acids. Trimming removed 2 bases from V and 5 bases from J, with 16 bases in between. The CDR3 DNA is TGTGCCAGCTCACCAACACAAGCAAGGAGTCATCAGCCCCAGCATTTT. It yields the protein CASSPTQARSHQPQHF.

The chain employs TRBV5-6 and TRBJ1-1; weak D call: TRBD1 (5 bases). Germline-derived CDR1 and CDR2 are SGHDT and YYEEEE. The V and J ends lost 3 bases and 9 bases respectively, with 21 bases between them. This CDR3 contains 15 residues. The CDR3 bases are TGTGCCAGCAGCTCAATCTCTCAGGGAGGTATTCAAGCTTTCTTT. It codes for CASSSISQGGIQAFF. The full variable domain, with the rest looked up from reference TRBV5-6 and TRBJ1-1, is DAGVTQSPTHLIKTRGQQVTLRCSPKSGHDTVSWYQQALGQGPQFIFQYYEEEERQRGNFPDRFSGHQFPNYSSELNVNALLLGDSALYLCASSSISQGGIQAFFGQGTRLTVV.

This chain joins TRBV19 and TRBJ2-1; 13 bases are shared with TRBD2. V lost 4 bases to trimming and J lost 13 bases; unmatched junction nucleotides: 10. The CDR3 length is 15 residues. The germline gives CDR1 LNHDA, CDR2 SQIVND (reference sequence). The DNA of the CDR3 is TGTGCCAGTAGTACCCCCGGACTAGCGGGAGCTACACAGTTCTTC. Its translation: CASSTPGLAGATQFF.

The chain couples TRBV18 to TRBJ1-1; D call uncertain. V lost 2 bases and J lost 2, with 6 bases in between. This CDR3 has 13 residues. Germline values: CDR1 KGHSH, CDR2 LQKENI. The CDR3 protein is CASSPIRNTEAFF. The CDR3 DNA reads TGTGCCAGCTCACCAATCAGAAACACTGAAGCTTTCTTT.

V and J are TRBV2 and TRBJ2-2; possible D gene TRBD1, 5 bases. V was shortened by 0 bases and J by 6 bases, with 11 bases between the two germline ends. The CDR3 is 15 residues long. CDR1 SNHLY and CDR2 FYNNEI come from the germline V gene. Here the CDR3 reads CASSEALAGSGELFF. In DNA form, the CDR3 reads TGTGCCAGCAGTGAAGCGCTGGCAGGGTCCGGGGAGCTGTTTTTT. Based on the CDR3 plus reference TRBV2 and TRBJ2-2, the full variable domain is EPEVTQTPSHQVTQMGQEVILRCVPISNHLYFYWYRQILGQKVEFLVSFYNNEISEKSEIFDDQFSVERPDGSNFTLKIRSTKLEDSAMYFCASSEALAGSGELFFGEGSRLTVL.

DNA of the CDR3: TGTGCCAGCAGCCCCAGCGGGAAAAGTGCCTACGAGCAGTACTTC. This gives the protein CASSPSGKSAYEQYF. The V call is TRBV6-6, the J call TRBJ2-7, with 7 bases lining up with TRBD2. CDR3 length equals 15 residues. V trimming: 6 bases; J trimming: 2 bases; junction bases outside the gene matches: 10. CDR1 MNHNY and CDR2 SVGAGI come from the germline V gene (reference sequence).

The chain has TRBV2 and TRBJ2-2, with D maybe TRBD2 (6 bases). V was shortened by 2 bases and J by 3 bases, with 19 bases between the two germline ends. CDR1 and CDR2 (germline): SNHLY, FYNNEI. The CDR3 has 18 residues. The CDR3 protein is CASSEPQRWEVDTGELFF. CDR3 in DNA: TGTGCCAGCAGTGAACCCCAAAGGTGGGAGGTGGACACCGGGGAGCTGTTTTTT. Together with reference TRBV2 and TRBJ2-2, the CDR3 gives the full variable domain: EPEVTQTPSHQVTQMGQEVILRCVPISNHLYFYWYRQILGQKVEFLVSFYNNEISEKSEIFDDQFSVERPDGSNFTLKIRSTKLEDSAMYFCASSEPQRWEVDTGELFFGEGSRLTVL.